This TCR beta chain was recorded in a study of prognosis after radiotherapy for stage I lung cancer. Background on the study: With more than ten men and 5 or 6 women, the cohort's median age was roughly 70 years, range roughly 53–95.

Concerning this clonotype: Antigen: not known. A far larger clone is a single base away, which makes a read error likely.

Overall study findings and caveats: Patients given stereotactic body radiation therapy showed fewer unique TCR clones afterward, median about 10,000 versus 6,900. Some patients went on to develop distant metastases. Their Shannon entropy after stereotactic body radiation therapy was lower, and its change from baseline was also lower.

The TCR beta CDR3 region was amplified from genomic DNA, with two rounds of multiplex PCR being used for the amplification. Primers specific to each TRBV and TRBJ gene drove first-round PCR. In the second PCR round, amplification relied on universal primers. TCRdb itself ran the multiplex PCR reads through MiXCR, one entry per CDR3 protein. Seen here are roughly 30,000 distinct CDR3 sequences, 40% to 55% observed once, and the top ten hold approximately 16%. The specimen comprised PBMCs, sampled before or after stereotactic body radiation therapy (not recorded which). This sequence was found in a donor over 45 with non-small cell lung cancer.

Here the CDR3 DNA reads TGTGCCAGCAGTCCGACTAGAGGGAGGTACACCGGGGAGCTGTTTTTT. This codes for CASSPTRGRYTGELFF. The J gene is TRBJ2-2, the V gene TRBV6-5; weak D call: TRBD2 (6 bases). The germline V and J ends were trimmed by 5 bases and 3 bases, with 16 bases remaining between them. The germline V gene encodes CDR1 MNHEY and CDR2 SVGAGI. The CDR3 spans 16 residues.